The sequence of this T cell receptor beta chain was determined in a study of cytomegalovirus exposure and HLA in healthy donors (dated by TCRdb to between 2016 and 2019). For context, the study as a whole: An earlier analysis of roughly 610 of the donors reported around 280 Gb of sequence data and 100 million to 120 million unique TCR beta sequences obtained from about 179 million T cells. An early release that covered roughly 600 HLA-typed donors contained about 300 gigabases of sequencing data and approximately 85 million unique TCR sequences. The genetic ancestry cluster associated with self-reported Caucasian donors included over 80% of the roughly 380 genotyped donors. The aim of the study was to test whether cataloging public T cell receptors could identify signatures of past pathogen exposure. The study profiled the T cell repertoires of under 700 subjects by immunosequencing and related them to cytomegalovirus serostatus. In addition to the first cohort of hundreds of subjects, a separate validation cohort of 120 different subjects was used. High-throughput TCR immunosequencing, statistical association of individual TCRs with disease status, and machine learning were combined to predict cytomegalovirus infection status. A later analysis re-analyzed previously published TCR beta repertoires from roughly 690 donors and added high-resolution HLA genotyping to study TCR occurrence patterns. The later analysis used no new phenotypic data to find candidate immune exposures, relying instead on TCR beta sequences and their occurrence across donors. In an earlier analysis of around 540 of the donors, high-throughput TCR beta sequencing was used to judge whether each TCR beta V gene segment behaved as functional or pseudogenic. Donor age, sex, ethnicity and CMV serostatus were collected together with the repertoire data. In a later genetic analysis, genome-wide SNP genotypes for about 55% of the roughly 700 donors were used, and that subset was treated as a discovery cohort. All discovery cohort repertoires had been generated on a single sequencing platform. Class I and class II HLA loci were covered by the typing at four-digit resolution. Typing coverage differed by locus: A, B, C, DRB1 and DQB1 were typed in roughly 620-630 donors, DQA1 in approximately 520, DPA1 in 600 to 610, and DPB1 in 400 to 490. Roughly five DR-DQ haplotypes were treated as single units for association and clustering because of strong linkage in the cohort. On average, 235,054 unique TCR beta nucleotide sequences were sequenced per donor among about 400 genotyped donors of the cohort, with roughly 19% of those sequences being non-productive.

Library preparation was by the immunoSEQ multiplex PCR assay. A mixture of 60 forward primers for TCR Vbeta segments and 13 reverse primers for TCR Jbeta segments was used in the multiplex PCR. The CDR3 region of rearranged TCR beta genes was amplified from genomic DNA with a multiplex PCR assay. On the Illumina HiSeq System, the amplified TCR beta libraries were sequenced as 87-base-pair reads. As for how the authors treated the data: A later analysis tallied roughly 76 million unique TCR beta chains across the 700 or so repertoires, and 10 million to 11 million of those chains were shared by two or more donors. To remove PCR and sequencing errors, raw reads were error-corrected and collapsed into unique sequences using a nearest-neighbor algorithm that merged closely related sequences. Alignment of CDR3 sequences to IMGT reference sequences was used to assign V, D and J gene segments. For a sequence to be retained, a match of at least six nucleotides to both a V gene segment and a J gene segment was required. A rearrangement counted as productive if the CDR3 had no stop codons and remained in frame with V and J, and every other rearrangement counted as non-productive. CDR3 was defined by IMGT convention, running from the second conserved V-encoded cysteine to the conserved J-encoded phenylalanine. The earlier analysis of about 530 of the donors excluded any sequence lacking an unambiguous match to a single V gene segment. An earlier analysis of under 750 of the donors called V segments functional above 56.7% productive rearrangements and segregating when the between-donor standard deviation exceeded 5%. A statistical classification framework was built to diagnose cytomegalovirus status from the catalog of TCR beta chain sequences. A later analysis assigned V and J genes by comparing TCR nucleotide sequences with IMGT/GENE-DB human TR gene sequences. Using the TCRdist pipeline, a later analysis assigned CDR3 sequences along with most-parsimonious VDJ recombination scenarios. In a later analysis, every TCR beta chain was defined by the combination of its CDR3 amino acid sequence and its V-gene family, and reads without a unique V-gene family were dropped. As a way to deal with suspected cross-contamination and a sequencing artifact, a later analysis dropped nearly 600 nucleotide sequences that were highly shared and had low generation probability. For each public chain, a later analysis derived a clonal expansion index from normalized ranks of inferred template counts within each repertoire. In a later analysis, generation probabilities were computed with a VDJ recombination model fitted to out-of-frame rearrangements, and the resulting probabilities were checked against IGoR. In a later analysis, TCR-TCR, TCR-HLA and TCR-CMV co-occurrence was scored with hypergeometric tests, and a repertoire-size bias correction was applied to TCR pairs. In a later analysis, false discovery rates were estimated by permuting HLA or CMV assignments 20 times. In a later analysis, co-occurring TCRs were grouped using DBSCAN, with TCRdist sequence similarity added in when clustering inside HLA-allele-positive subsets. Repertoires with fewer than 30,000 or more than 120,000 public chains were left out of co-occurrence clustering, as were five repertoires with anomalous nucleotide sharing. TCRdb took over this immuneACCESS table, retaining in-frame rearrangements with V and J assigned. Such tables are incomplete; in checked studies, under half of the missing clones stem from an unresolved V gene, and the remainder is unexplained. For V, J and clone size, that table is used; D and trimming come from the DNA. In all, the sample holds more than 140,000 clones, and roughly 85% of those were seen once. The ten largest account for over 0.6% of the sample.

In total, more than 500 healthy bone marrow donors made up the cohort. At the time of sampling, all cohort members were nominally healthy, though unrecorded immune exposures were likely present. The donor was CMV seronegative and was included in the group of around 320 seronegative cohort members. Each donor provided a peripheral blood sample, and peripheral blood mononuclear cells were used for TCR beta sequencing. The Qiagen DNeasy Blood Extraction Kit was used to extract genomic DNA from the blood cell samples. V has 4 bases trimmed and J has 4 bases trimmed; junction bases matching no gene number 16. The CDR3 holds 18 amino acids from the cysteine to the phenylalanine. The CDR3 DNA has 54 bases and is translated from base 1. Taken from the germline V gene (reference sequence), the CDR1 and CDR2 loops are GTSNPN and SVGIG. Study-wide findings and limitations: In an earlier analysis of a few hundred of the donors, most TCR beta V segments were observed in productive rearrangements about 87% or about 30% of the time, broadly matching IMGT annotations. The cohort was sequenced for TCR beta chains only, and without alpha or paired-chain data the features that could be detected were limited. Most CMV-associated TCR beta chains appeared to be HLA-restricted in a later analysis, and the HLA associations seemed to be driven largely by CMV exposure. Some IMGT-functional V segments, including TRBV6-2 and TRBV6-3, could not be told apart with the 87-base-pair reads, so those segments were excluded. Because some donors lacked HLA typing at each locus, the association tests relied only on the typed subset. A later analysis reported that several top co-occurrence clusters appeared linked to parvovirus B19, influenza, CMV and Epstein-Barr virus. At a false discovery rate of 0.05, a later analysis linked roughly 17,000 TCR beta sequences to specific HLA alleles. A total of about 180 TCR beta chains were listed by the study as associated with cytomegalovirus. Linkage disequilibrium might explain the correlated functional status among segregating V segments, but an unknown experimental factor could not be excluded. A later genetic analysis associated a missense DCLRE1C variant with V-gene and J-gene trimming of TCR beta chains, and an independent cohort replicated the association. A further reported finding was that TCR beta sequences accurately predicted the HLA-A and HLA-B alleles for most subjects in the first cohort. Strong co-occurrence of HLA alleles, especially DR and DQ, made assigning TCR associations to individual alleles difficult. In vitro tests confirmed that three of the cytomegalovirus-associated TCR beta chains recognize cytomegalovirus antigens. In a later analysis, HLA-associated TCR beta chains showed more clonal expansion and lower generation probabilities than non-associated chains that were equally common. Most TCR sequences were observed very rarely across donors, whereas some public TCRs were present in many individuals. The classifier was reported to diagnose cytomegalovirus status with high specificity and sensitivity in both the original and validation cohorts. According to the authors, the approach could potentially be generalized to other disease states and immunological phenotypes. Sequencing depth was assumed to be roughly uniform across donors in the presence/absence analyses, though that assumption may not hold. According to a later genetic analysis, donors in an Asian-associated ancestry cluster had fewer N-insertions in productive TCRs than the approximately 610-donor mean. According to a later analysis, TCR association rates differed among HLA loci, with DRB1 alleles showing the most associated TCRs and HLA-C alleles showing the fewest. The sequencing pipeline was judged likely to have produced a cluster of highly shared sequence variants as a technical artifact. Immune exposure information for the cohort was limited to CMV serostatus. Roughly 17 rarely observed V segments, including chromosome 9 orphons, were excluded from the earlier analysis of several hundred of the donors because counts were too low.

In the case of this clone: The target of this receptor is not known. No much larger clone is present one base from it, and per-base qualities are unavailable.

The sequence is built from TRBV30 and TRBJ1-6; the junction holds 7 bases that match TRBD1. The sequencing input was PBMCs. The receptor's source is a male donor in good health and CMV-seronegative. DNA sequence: TGTGCCTGGATAGGAAAGGGGGCGGCCGACCGATATAATTCACCCCTCCACTTT. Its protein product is CAWIGKGAADRYNSPLHF.